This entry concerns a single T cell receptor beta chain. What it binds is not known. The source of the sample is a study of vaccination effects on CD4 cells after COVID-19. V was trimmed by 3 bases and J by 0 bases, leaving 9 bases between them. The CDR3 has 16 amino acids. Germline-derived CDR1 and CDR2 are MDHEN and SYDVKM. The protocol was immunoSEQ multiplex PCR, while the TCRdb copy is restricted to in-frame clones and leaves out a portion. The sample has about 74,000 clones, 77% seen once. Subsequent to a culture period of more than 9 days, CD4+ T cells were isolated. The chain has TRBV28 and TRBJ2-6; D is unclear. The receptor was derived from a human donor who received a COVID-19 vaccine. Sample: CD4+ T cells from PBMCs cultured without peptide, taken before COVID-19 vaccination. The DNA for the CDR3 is TGTGCCAGCAGTTTTACAGTTTCCTCTGGGGCCAACGTCCTGACTTTC. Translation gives CASSFTVSSGANVLTF.